This entry concerns a single T cell receptor (beta chain). No cognate antigen has been identified for it. The CDR3 regions of human TCRbeta chains were analyzed by immunosequencing. Per the authors' processing: Repertoire TCRs were matched against a reference library of SARS-CoV-2-specific TCRs generated with the MIRA antigen-specificity platform. Breadth was defined as the fraction of unique TCRs that were SARS-CoV-2-associated, and depth was defined as the fraction of total T cells that were SARS-CoV-2-associated. Using the MIRA data, each spike-specific TCR was assigned both to the spike region to which the TCR was reactive and to a CD4 or CD8 class. Log10-transformed breadth and depth values were compared by one-way ANOVA with Sidak's multiple comparisons tests. In TCRdb, the immuneACCESS table is reduced to in-frame sequences with V and J assigned. These tables do not hold every clone; where another copy was compared, an unresolved V gene accounts for under half, and the others remain unexplained. V and J calls and clone size are those listed in that table; D and trimming were worked out from the DNA. The sample table records around 150,000 clones. Around 2.4% of the sample is held by the ten biggest clonotypes.

Per the germline V gene (reference sequence), LNHDA is the CDR1 and SQIVND is the CDR2. The CDR3 has 14 amino acids, counting the end cysteine and phenylalanine. Only CDR3 DNA is held: 42 bases, read in frame from base 1. Relative to germline, V is 3 bases shorter and J is 6 bases shorter, with 9 bases between their ends. The time point label of this sample denotes: baseline before first vaccination. Vaccinee samples came from UK trials COV001 and COV002, including a single-blind randomized controlled phase 2/3 trial of AZD1222 (ChAdOx1 nCoV-19) in healthy adults. For TCRbeta chain sequencing, PBMC samples from trial participants were taken at day 0 and at day 28 after the second dose. This entry belongs to a study of T cell responses to AZD1222 COVID-19 vaccine (dated by TCRdb to the early 2020s). Study-level background: TCR sequencing covered over 230 trial participants: about 210 given two doses of AZD1222 and about 26 given two doses of MenACWY control vaccine. Trial participants were enrolled by age into subgroups of 18-55, 56-69 and 70-plus years, and around 150, 28 and 57 TCR-sequenced participants, respectively, were included in these subgroups.

The investigation overall reported the following: Epitopes outside the regions mutated in the B.1.351 and B.1.1.7 variants were reportedly recognized by nearly half of the unique spike-specific TCRs. Because no samples from the day 14 peak response were available, repertoires could be characterized only after the peak T cell response. Participants were mostly white British and included more females than males, and it was suggested by the authors that clonal diversity may have been underestimated. After two AZD1222 doses, spike-specific TCR breadth and depth were significantly higher than at day 0 and than in MenACWY recipients. Conclusions about previously exposed vaccinees were limited because only six AZD1222 recipients were SARS-CoV-2 seropositive at baseline. The 56-69-year group was small, and its depth increase did not reach significance, likely because of low power. Vaccine-associated CD4 TCRs spanned the whole spike protein, with dominant responses in regions 160-218 and 743-854.

This receptor was taken from an adult in good health. The sequenced material came from peripheral blood. The rearrangement combines TRBV19 with TRBJ1-6, and TRBD1 may be the D gene, going by 5 matching bases. The base sequence is TGTGCCAGTAGTATCGGGACCGGTAATTCACCCCTCCACTTT. The resulting protein is CASSIGTGNSPLHF.